The 30 T cell receptor beta chains listed next were all sequenced from one sample in a study of blood T cell repertoires in COVID-19. The repertoire was sequenced with immunoSEQ multiplex PCR; TCRdb's copy has only in-frame clones and lacks some. The table has some 520,000 clones, 89% seen once. Sequencing was done on a sample of peripheral blood. These receptors came from a man aged 18 to 29 with COVID-19, enrolled during active disease.

J is TRBJ2-7 and V is TRBV14, with no clear D. The CDR3 has 14 residues. Germline loops: CDR1 SGHDN, CDR2 FVKESK. V lost 1 base, J lost 2 bases, and 9 bases lay in between. In nucleotides, the CDR3 is TGTGCCAGCAGCCAAGGAACCGCGACCTACGAGCAGTACTTC. Its translation is CASSQGTATYEQYF.

V and J are TRBV18 and TRBJ1-2; D is undetermined. V lost 3 bases to trimming and J lost 0 bases, with 14 bases between them. This CDR3 has 16 amino acids. The V gene's germline CDR1 is KGHSH and CDR2 LQKENI. The CDR3 protein is CASSPPVGVTNYGYTF. CDR3 DNA sequence: TGTGCCAGCTCACCCCCCGTCGGAGTTACTAACTATGGCTACACCTTC.

This rearrangement joins TRBV10-3 to TRBJ1-2, with D tentatively TRBD1 (5 bases). The CDR3 contains 15 residues. Trimming removed 0 bases from V and 3 bases from J, with 11 bases in between. Germline CDR1 is ENHRY and CDR2 is SYGVKD. CDR3 residues: CAISESAGPDYGYTF. The CDR3, as DNA: TGTGCCATCAGTGAGTCCGCAGGGCCTGACTATGGCTACACCTTC.

The V gene is TRBV2, the J gene TRBJ2-5, with 11 bases matching TRBD2. CDR1 and CDR2 (germline): SNHLY, FYNNEI. With V trimmed by 6 bases and J by 5 bases, 14 bases remained unmatched. This CDR3 is built from 17 residues. The CDR3 spells CASRPRGSGRALETQYF. In DNA, the CDR3 is TGTGCCAGCAGGCCCAGGGGTAGCGGGAGGGCCTTGGAGACCCAGTACTTC.

This rearrangement joins TRBV18 to TRBJ2-3, with 9 bases aligning to TRBD1. The germline CDR1 and CDR2 sequences are KGHSH and LQKENI. Trimming took 3 bases from V and 6 from J; bases not matched to a gene: 10. The length of the CDR3 is 16 residues. CDR3 DNA: TGTGCCAGCTCACCTTTAAGGACAGGGGAAGGGGATACGCAGTATTTT. Translation gives CASSPLRTGEGDTQYF.

V and J are TRBV18 and TRBJ1-5; D is uncertain. This CDR3 has 14 amino acids. Trimming removed 2 bases from V and 7 bases from J, with 12 bases in between. Germline loops: CDR1 KGHSH, CDR2 LQKENI. CDR3 DNA sequence: TGTGCCAGCTCACCAGAGCGGACGAGCCAGCCCCAGCATTTT. It translates to CASSPERTSQPQHF.

The genes are TRBV7-2 and TRBJ2-2; 7 bases map to TRBD2. Germline lookup yields CDR1 SGHTA and CDR2 FQGNSA. This CDR3 region has 16 residues. Trimming took 5 bases from V and 5 from J; bases not matched to a gene: 11. CDR3 in amino acids: CASSIQTGGRTGELFF. The DNA of the CDR3 is TGTGCCAGCAGCATCCAGACGGGGGGACGAACCGGGGAGCTGTTTTTT.

The J gene is TRBJ1-5, the V gene TRBV10-3; possibly TRBD1 for D (5 bases). V was pared by 4 bases and J by 4 bases, with 8 bases between. The germline V gene has CDR1 ENHRY and CDR2 SYGVKD. The CDR3 length is 13 residues. The CDR3 region has the DNA TGTGCCATCAGTGTGACAGCTAATCAGCCCCAGCATTTT. This sequence encodes CAISVTANQPQHF.

As regards this clone: Other DNA sequences within the sample encode an identical CDR3. The V gene is TRBV6-5, the J gene TRBJ2-7, with 10 bases fitting TRBD1. V was pared by 6 bases and J by 3 bases, with 5 bases of the junction left unmatched. CDR3 size: 14 residues. From germline, CDR1 is MNHEY and CDR2 SVGAGI. The DNA of the CDR3 is TGTGCCAGCAGGCTAGGACAGGGGGTCTACGAGCAGTACTTC. It codes for CASRLGQGVYEQYF.

CDR3 sequence (DNA): TGTGCCAGCAGCCAAAGGGGGACAGGTCTAGGGGAGACCCAGTACTTC. Translated, it gives CASSQRGTGLGETQYF. The chain recombines TRBV3-1 (or the pseudogene TRBV3-2) with TRBJ2-5, with 8 bases fitting TRBD1. CDR1 LGHDT and CDR2 YNNKEL come from the germline V gene (reference sequence). V lost 2 bases to trimming and J lost 5 bases; unmatched junction nucleotides: 10. This CDR3 contains 16 residues.

Comments on this clone: The same CDR3 is also encoded by other DNA sequences in this sample. This sequence joins TRBV19 and TRBJ2-5, with D possibly matching TRBD2 (6 bases). V lost 3 bases, J lost 3 bases, and 8 bases lay in between. Germline V lookup: CDR1 LNHDA, CDR2 SQIVND (reference sequence). The CDR3 is made up of 13 amino acids. This CDR3 is CASSIGGEETQYF. Here the CDR3 DNA reads TGTGCCAGTAGTATTGGAGGGGAAGAGACCCAGTACTTC.

The chain joins TRBV2 to TRBJ2-7, with 8 positions matching TRBD1. CDR1 and CDR2 from the germline V gene are SNHLY and FYNNEI. CDR3 length: 14 amino acids. V lost 5 bases, J lost 1 base, and 4 bases stayed unmatched. For the CDR3, the DNA is TGTGCCAGCAGTCGGGACAGGCAATCCTACGAGCAGTACTTC. Protein product: CASSRDRQSYEQYF.

J is TRBJ2-1 and V is TRBV5-1; TRBD2 aligns across 9 bases. With 2 bases clipped from V and 6 bases from J, the junction kept 6 bases outside the gene matches. CDR3 size: 15 residues. Germline V lookup: CDR1 SGHRS, CDR2 YFSETQ. The CDR3 loop reads CASSLSGTSSNEQFF. For the CDR3, the DNA is TGCGCCAGCAGCTTATCCGGGACTAGCTCCAATGAGCAGTTCTTC.

The V call is TRBV9, the J call TRBJ2-1; D unresolved. The CDR3 is 11 residues long. Trimming left V 3 bases short and J 5 bases short, with 3 bases between. Germline lookup yields CDR1 SGDLS and CDR2 YYNGEE. The CDR3 sequence is CASSADNEQFF. The CDR3, as DNA: TGTGCCAGCAGCGCGGACAATGAGCAGTTCTTC.

The gene calls are TRBV11-2 and TRBJ1-1; D ambiguous. The germline V gene encodes CDR1 SGHAT and CDR2 FQNNGV. The CDR3 runs 11 residues. The V gene lost 6 bases and the J gene lost 7 bases, with 9 bases spanning the gap. The CDR3 is CASRSLSEAFF. CDR3 DNA sequence: TGTGCCAGCAGATCTCTGAGTGAAGCTTTCTTT.

The chain carries TRBV6-1 and TRBJ2-7, with D possibly TRBD2 on 6 matching bases. Per the germline V gene, CDR1 is MNHNS and CDR2 is SASEGT. V lost 2 bases and J lost 3, with 17 bases in between. The CDR3 has 16 amino acids. The CDR3 region is CASSEMWREDGYEQYF. The CDR3 coding sequence is TGTGCCAGCAGTGAAATGTGGAGGGAAGATGGCTACGAGCAGTACTTC.

The rearrangement uses TRBV6-2 or TRBV6-3 and TRBJ2-5; D not resolved. V was cut by 2 bases and J by 4 bases, with 11 bases left in between. This CDR3 has 14 amino acids. In germline, CDR1 is MNHEY, CDR2 SVGEGT. In nucleotides, the CDR3 is TGTGCCAGCAGTTACCTCCAGCGTGCAGAGACCCAGTACTTC. Encoded protein: CASSYLQRAETQYF.

This clone came up once. The CDR3 here is CASSLLGELFF. The CDR3 DNA reads TGTGCCAGCAGCCTGCTAGGGGAGCTGTTTTTT. The chain uses TRBV6-5 and TRBJ2-2, with D unclear. V was pared by 6 bases and J by 8 bases, with 7 bases between. The CDR3 runs to 11 residues. Per germline, CDR1 MNHEY and CDR2 SVGAGI.

V usage is TRBV10-2 and J usage is TRBJ2-7; D call uncertain. The V end lost 5 bases, the J end lost 0 bases, and 5 bases lay between the germline ends. In germline, CDR1 is WSHSY, CDR2 SAAADI. This CDR3 has 12 amino acids. The CDR3 sequence is CASSTSSYEQYF. The CDR3 nucleotides read TGCGCCAGCAGTACAAGCTCCTACGAGCAGTACTTC.

The chain has TRBV4-1 and TRBJ1-1; 11 nucleotides match TRBD1. The V segment lost 4 bases and the J segment 8 bases; nucleotides outside the gene matches: 6. Germline V gene lookup returns CDR1 MGHRA and CDR2 YSYEKL. The CDR3 has 14 amino acids. The CDR3 DNA reads as TGCGCCAGCAGCCTTGGGACAGGGGGGGTAGAAGCTTTCTTT. Translated: CASSLGTGGVEAFF.

This clone was detected a few times. The rearrangement joins TRBV5-4 to TRBJ2-1; 8 bases are a match to TRBD2. CDR1 and CDR2 (germline): SGHNT, YYREEE (reference sequence). CDR3 length: 16 residues. J was trimmed by 3 bases and V by 3 bases; bases with no gene match: 8. The CDR3: CASSSELAASYNEQFF. Written as DNA, the CDR3 is TGTGCCAGCAGCTCCGAACTAGCGGCCAGCTACAATGAGCAGTTCTTC.

This clone was observed a single time. The CDR3, as DNA: TGTGCCAGCAGCTCTCATCACGGGGACAGGGGGCGGACCTACGAGCAGTACTTC. Translating it yields CASSSHHGDRGRTYEQYF. V gene TRBV11-2 combines with J gene TRBJ2-7; 12 bases are a match to TRBD1. Germline CDR1 SGHAT, CDR2 FQNNGV. V shed 4 bases and J 2 bases; nucleotides not matched to a gene: 12. The CDR3 sequence is 18 residues long.

This chain uses TRBV5-1 with TRBJ2-1; no clear D. CDR3 length: 14 amino acids. Germline values: CDR1 SGHRS, CDR2 YFSETQ. V was pared by 0 bases and J by 3 bases, with 7 bases between. CDR3 sequence reads: CASSLGGIYNEQFF. The DNA of the CDR3 is TGCGCCAGCAGCTTGGGAGGCATCTACAATGAGCAGTTCTTC. The full variable domain, in which reference TRBV5-1 and TRBJ2-1 provide the parts outside the CDR3, is KAGVTQTPRYLIKTRGQQVTLSCSPISGHRSVSWYQQTPGQGLQFLFEYFSETQRNKGNFPGRFSGRQFSNSRSEMNVSTLELGDSALYLCASSLGGIYNEQFFGPGTRLTVL.

The chain has TRBV5-6 and TRBJ1-5; D ambiguous. The V end lost 2 bases, the J end lost 5 bases, and 14 bases lay between the germline ends. Germline V CDR1 and CDR2: SGHDT, YYEEEE. The CDR3 is 15 amino acids. In DNA form, the CDR3 reads TGTGCCAGCAGCTTAAGTTTGGGGAGTTATCAGCCCCAGCATTTT. Protein sequence: CASSLSLGSYQPQHF. The full variable domain, rest sourced from reference TRBV5-6 and TRBJ1-5, is DAGVTQSPTHLIKTRGQQVTLRCSPKSGHDTVSWYQQALGQGPQFIFQYYEEEERQRGNFPDRFSGHQFPNYSSELNVNALLLGDSALYLCASSLSLGSYQPQHFGDGTRLSIL.

The J gene is TRBJ2-3, the V gene TRBV11-2, with 9 bases fitting TRBD2. The V gene's germline CDR1 is SGHAT and CDR2 FQNNGV. The J segment lost 1 base and the V segment lost 4 bases, leaving 12 bases of the junction unmatched. CDR3 length equals 18 residues. CDR3 in amino acids: CASSSQRASGVGTDTQYF. The CDR3 bases are TGTGCCAGCAGCTCCCAACGGGCTAGCGGGGTGGGCACAGATACGCAGTATTTT.

The chain recombines TRBV11-2 with TRBJ2-5; D is undetermined. The germline CDR1 and CDR2 sequences are SGHAT and FQNNGV. The germline V and J ends were trimmed by 5 bases and 9 bases, with 16 bases remaining between them. The CDR3 sequence is 13 residues long. As DNA, the CDR3 is TGTGCCAGCAGCCAAGCTCGACCCGAGGCCCAGTACTTC. Protein sequence: CASSQARPEAQYF.

The V call is TRBV4-2, the J call TRBJ1-5; 7 bases match TRBD1. The CDR3 totals 16 residues. Trimming took 3 bases from V and 0 from J; bases not matched to a gene: 5. Germline V gives CDR1 LGHNA, CDR2 YNFKEQ. This CDR3 is CASSHANRGSNQPQHF. Written as DNA, the CDR3 is TGTGCCAGCAGCCACGCCAACAGGGGTAGCAATCAGCCCCAGCATTTT.

This clone has only a few counts. V usage is TRBV21-1 and J usage is TRBJ1-5; the table assigns TRBD1, which was not confirmed against the DNA. TRBV21-1 is designated a pseudogene. CDR3 length: 18 amino acids. The CDR3 protein is CASSNSGQSLNSNQPQHF. DNA for the CDR3: TGTGCCAGCAGCAATTCGGGACAGAGTCTAAATAGCAATCAGCCCCAGCATTTT.

The rearrangement uses TRBV7-9 and TRBJ2-1, with D tentatively TRBD2 (6 bases). CDR3 length: 15 amino acids. Trimming pared 3 bases from V and 10 bases from J, leaving 19 bases between. Germline-derived CDR1 and CDR2 are SEHNR and FQNEAQ (reference sequence). The CDR3 loop reads CASSLRELALGEQFF. In DNA form, the CDR3 reads TGTGCCAGCAGCTTGAGGGAACTAGCCCTTGGGGAGCAGTTCTTC.

This clone was seen once. The CDR3 sequence is CASSYPLAGEDIQYF. Written as DNA, the CDR3 is TGTGCCAGCAGCTATCCCCTAGCGGGAGAGGACATTCAGTACTTC. The J gene is TRBJ2-4, the V gene TRBV11-2; 10 bases agree with TRBD2. CDR3 length equals 15 residues. Germline V gene sequence: CDR1 SGHAT, CDR2 FQNNGV. The V segment lost 4 bases and the J segment 8 bases; nucleotides outside the gene matches: 8.